This TCR beta chain was identified during a study of T cell responses to AZD1222 COVID-19 vaccine (dated by TCRdb to the early 2020s). Regarding the study in general: AZD1222 recipients given second doses at about 4 weeks or at about 12 weeks were pooled, since spike-specific TCR depth and breadth were not found to differ between the two schedules. A total of around 240 trial participants underwent TCR sequencing, of whom more than 200 had received two doses of AZD1222 and around 25 had received two doses of the MenACWY control vaccine. Trial participants were enrolled by age into 18-55, 56-69 and 70-plus year subgroups, with approximately 150, 30 and 60 TCR-sequenced participants respectively. On the study overall, not on this receptor specifically: In the small 56-69-year group, the increase in depth fell short of significance, most likely because of low power. The whole spike protein was spanned by vaccine-associated CD4 TCRs, and dominant responses were seen in regions 160-218 and 743-854. Conclusions about previously exposed vaccinees were limited because only 5 or 6 AZD1222 recipients were SARS-CoV-2 seropositive at baseline. Most participants were white British and females outnumbered males, and the authors suggested that clonal diversity may have been underestimated. After two AZD1222 doses, spike-specific TCR breadth and depth were significantly higher than at day 0 and than in MenACWY recipients. Epitopes outside the regions mutated in the B.1.351 and B.1.1.7 variants were reportedly recognized by nearly half of the unique spike-specific TCRs. Because no samples from the day 14 peak response were available, repertoires could be characterized only after the peak T cell response.

The CDR3 regions of human TCRbeta chains were subjected to immunosequencing. The original pipeline was this. TCRs in the repertoires were matched against a reference library of SARS-CoV-2-specific TCRs that had been generated with the MIRA antigen-specificity platform. Breadth was defined as the fraction of unique TCRs that were SARS-CoV-2-associated. Depth was defined as the fraction of total T cells that were SARS-CoV-2-associated. Using the MIRA data, every spike-specific TCR was mapped to the spike region that the TCR reacted to and assigned to either a CD4 or a CD8 class. Log10-transformed breadth and depth values were compared by one-way ANOVA with Sidak's multiple comparisons tests. The table comes from immuneACCESS by way of TCRdb, which keeps in-frame sequences with V and J called. Part of the clones is missing from these tables; in studies checked, under half for an unresolved V gene and the rest for unknown reasons. The D gene and trimming were derived from the DNA, and the V and J assignments and clone size from that table. For this sample there are approximately 130,000 clones; under 95% appear just once. The top ten hold 2.5% to 4% of the sample.

On this clone: There is no known antigen for this receptor. The sample holds no much larger clone one base away, and base qualities are not on file.

In light of the paper, this sample's time point label describes: baseline before first vaccination. The vaccinee samples were drawn from two UK trials, COV001 and COV002, one of which was a single-blind randomized controlled phase 2/3 trial testing AZD1222 (ChAdOx1 nCoV-19) in healthy adults. For TCRbeta chain sequencing, PBMC samples from trial participants were taken at day 0 and at day 28 after the second dose. The V end loses 5 bases and the J end loses 3 bases, and a stretch of 14 bases separates them. CDR1 MNHNY and CDR2 SVGAGI are derived from the germline V gene (reference sequence). The CDR3 runs 15 residues from the cysteine to the phenylalanine. The sequence is cut down to CDR3 DNA, 45 bases in frame from base 1.

The specimen was peripheral blood, collected on day 0 of AZD1222 vaccination. The clonotype was recovered from an adult in good health. This chain is built from TRBV6-6 and TRBJ1-5; 5 matching bases give a weak D call of TRBD1. The DNA sequence is given as TGTGCCAGCAGTCAAAGAGGGGTCATCAATCAGCCCCAGCATTTT. It translates to CASSQRGVINQPQHF.